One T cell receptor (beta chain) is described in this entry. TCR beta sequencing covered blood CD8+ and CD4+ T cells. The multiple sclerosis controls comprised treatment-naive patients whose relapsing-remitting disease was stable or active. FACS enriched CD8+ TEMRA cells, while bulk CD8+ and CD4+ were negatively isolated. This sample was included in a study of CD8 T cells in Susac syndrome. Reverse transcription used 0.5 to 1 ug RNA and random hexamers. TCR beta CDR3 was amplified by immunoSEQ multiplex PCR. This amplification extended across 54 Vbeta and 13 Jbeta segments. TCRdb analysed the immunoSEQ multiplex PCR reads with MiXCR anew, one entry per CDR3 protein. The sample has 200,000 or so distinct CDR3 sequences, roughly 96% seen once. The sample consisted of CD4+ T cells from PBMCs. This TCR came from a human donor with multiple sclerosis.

The CDR3 protein is CASSADRAEQYF. CDR3 in DNA: TGTGCCAGCAGCGCGGACAGGGCCGAGCAGTACTTC. V usage is TRBV6-6 and J usage is TRBJ2-7, with 8 bases aligning to TRBD1. This CDR3 has 12 residues. Germline V CDR1 and CDR2: MNHNY, SVGAGI (reference sequence). V was pared by 6 bases and J by 6 bases, with 4 bases of the junction left unmatched.